This section outlines one TCR beta chain sequence together with its context. The target antigen is unknown. This record comes from a study of cytomegalovirus exposure and HLA in healthy donors. Study-level findings and limits: First-cohort TCR clusters were later found to tend to co-occur in the approximately 120 validation repertoires.

Repertoires were generated with immunoSEQ multiplex PCR, while TCRdb's copy carries only in-frame clones and drops some. The sample has roughly 200,000 clones, about 86% seen once; the top ten hold 2.5% to 3.5%. This TCR derives from a woman under 30 in good health and CMV-seropositive. The sequenced sample was PBMCs.

CDR3 DNA: TGTGCCAGCAGTTACAAAGGGGGTGGCTACACCTTC. Translating it yields CASSYKGGGYTF. The rearrangement joins TRBV6-5 to TRBJ1-2; tentatively, D is TRBD1 (6 bases). Trimming pared 2 bases from V and 7 bases from J, leaving 8 bases between. The germline gives CDR1 MNHEY, CDR2 SVGAGI. The length of the CDR3 is 12 residues.